Presented here are 3 T cell receptor beta chains from one specimen sequenced in a study of blood T cell repertoires in COVID-19. Generated by immunoSEQ multiplex PCR, the TCRdb table keeps only in-frame clones and is missing some. Among 380,000 or so clones listed, 70% to 90% were seen once. Sequenced: peripheral blood. These TCRs come from a man aged 35-49 years with acute or convalescent COVID-19.

The rearrangement joins TRBV2 to TRBJ2-7, with TRBD2 matching 9 bases. The CDR3 is made up of 12 amino acids. Germline V lookup: CDR1 SNHLY, CDR2 FYNNEI. The V and J ends lost 8 bases and 6 bases, in that order; junction bases with no gene match: 5. The CDR3: CASARGGREQYF. The CDR3 DNA reads TGTGCCAGCGCGCGGGGGGGGCGCGAGCAGTACTTC.

This rearrangement joins TRBV4-1 to TRBJ2-1; TRBD1 matches 9 bases. Germline CDR1 MGHRA, CDR2 YSYEKL. There are 15 residues in the CDR3. The V gene end was trimmed by 4 bases and the J gene end by 6 bases; junction bases not matched to a gene: 7. In DNA, the CDR3 is TGCGCCAGCAGCCCGGGACAGGGTAGGGGCAATGAGCAGTTCTTC. This encodes CASSPGQGRGNEQFF.

This sequence joins TRBV5-1 and TRBJ2-1; TRBD1 matches 7 bases. Germline loops: CDR1 SGHRS, CDR2 YFSETQ. Trimming cost V 6 bases and J 0 bases; bases outside gene matches: 6. There are 15 residues in the CDR3. The CDR3: CASTYRDSSYNEQFF. CDR3 nucleotides: TGCGCCAGCACCTACCGGGACAGCTCCTACAATGAGCAGTTCTTC.